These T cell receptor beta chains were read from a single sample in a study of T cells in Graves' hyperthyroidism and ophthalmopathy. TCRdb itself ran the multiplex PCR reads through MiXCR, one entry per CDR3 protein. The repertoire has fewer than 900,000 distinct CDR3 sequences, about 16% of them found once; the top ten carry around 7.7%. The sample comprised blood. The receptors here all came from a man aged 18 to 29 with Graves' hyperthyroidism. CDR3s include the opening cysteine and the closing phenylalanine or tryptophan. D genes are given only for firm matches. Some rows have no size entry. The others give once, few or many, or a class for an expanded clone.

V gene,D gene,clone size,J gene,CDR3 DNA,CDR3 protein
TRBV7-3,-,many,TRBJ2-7,TGTGCCAGCAGCTTATTCCCCTTCTACGAGCAGTACTTC,CASSLFPFYEQYF
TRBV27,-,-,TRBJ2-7,TGTGCCAGCAGTCCTGGGGTGACAGACGAGCAGTACTTC,CASSPGVTDEQYF
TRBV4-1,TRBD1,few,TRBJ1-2,TGCGCCAGCAGCCATCCCGCCCGGGACAGGGGTTGGTTCACCTTC,CASSHPARDRGWFTF
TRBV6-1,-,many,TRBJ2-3,TGTGCCAGCAGCCCTACTATCGGGACTCCTTCCCGACACACAGATACGCAGTATTTT,CASSPTIGTPSRHTDTQYF
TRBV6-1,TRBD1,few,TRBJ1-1,TGTGCCAGCGACTTCGGACAGGGCCCTGAAGCTTTCTTT,CASDFGQGPEAFF
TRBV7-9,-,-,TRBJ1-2,TGTGCCAGCAGCTTCCTACGCGGGACGGCCTATGGCTACACCTTC,CASSFLRGTAYGYTF
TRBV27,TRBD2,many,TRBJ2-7,TGTGCCAGCAGAATCAGCGGGGGCAACGACGAGCAGTACTTC,CASRISGGNDEQYF
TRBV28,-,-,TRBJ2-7,TGTGCCAGCAGCCTGGACGGAGCCCATAACGAGCAGTACTTC,CASSLDGAHNEQYF
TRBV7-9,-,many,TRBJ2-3,TGTGCCAGCAGCTTAATGGGGACGGACACAGATACGCAGTATTTT,CASSLMGTDTDTQYF
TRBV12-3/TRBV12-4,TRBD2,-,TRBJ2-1,TGTGCCAGCAGTATACAGAGGACTAGCGGGGGGGGGGATGAGCAGTTCTTC,CASSIQRTSGGGDEQFF
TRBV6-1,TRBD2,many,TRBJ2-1,TGTGCCAGCAGGATTCTAGCGGGAGGGTACAATGAGCAGTTCTTC,CASRILAGGYNEQFF
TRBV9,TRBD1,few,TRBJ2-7,TGTGCCAGCAGCTCAACGACAGGGGGCGAGCAGTACTTC,CASSSTTGGEQYF
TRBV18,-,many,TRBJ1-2,TGTGCCAGCTCACCACCGGTAGCAGGGGAGTATGGCTACACCTTC,CASSPPVAGEYGYTF
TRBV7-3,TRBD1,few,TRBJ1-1,TGTGCCAGCAGCCTTGACAGGGAAAGGGGTAAAGCTTTCTTT,CASSLDRERGKAFF
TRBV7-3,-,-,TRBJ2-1,TGTGCCAGCAGCCCCCAGTCTGGGTCCAATGAGCAGTTCTTC,CASSPQSGSNEQFF
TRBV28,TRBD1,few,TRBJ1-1,TGTGCCAGCAGCCACAGGGGGCCTGGGAACACTGAAGCTTTCTTT,CASSHRGPGNTEAFF
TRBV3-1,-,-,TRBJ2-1,TGTGCCAGCAGCCAAGTTTCCCAGGGTGGGAATGAGCAGTTCTTC,CASSQVSQGGNEQFF
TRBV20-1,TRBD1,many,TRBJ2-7,TGCAGTGCTCCGACAGGGGTCCGAGTTGGCGAGCAGTACTTC,CSAPTGVRVGEQYF
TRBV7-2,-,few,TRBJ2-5,TGTGCCAGCAGCGACTTCGGGCGGTTGACCCAGTACTTC,CASSDFGRLTQYF
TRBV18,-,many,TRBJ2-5,TGTGCCAGCTCACCACGACAGAGGGAGACCCAGTACTTC,CASSPRQRETQYF
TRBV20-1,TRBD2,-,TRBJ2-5,TGCAGTGTCATTAGCGGGAGGGAAGAGACCCAGTACTTC,CSVISGREETQYF
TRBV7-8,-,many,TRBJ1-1,TGTGCCAGCAGCTTCACGACCCAAATGGGGACTGAAGCTTTCTTT,CASSFTTQMGTEAFF
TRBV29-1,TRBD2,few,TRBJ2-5,TGCAGCACGGGGACTAGCGGGAGGACGGAGACCCAGTACTTC,CSTGTSGRTETQYF
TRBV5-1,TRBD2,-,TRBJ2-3,TGCGCCAGCAGCTCCGGGACTAGTCAAGATACGCAGTATTTT,CASSSGTSQDTQYF
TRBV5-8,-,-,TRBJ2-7,TGTGCCAGCAGCTTGGCTACGAGCGGAGGTGACGAGCAGTACTTC,CASSLATSGGDEQYF
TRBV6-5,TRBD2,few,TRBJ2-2,TGTGCCAGCAGTTACGCTAGCGGGAGGGCCCTCACGGGGGAGCTGTTTTTT,CASSYASGRALTGELFF